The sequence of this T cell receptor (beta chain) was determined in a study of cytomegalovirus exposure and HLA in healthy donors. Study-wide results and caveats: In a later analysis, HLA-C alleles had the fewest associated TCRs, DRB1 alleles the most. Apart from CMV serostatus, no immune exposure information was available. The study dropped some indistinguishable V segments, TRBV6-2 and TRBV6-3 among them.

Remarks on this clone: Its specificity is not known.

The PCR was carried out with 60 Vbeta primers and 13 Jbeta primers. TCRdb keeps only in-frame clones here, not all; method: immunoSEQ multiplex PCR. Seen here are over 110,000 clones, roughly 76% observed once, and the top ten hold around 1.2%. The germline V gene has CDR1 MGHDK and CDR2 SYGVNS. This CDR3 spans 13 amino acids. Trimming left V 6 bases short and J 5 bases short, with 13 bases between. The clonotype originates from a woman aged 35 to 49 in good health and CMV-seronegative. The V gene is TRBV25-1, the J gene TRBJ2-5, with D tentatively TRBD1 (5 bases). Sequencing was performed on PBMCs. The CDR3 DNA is TGTGCCAGCAGGGGGCTGGTTTACGAGACCCAGTACTTC. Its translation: CASRGLVYETQYF. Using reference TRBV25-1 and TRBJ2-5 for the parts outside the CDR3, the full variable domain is EADIYQTPRYLVIGTGKKITLECSQTMGHDKMYWYQQDPGMELHLIHYSYGVNSTEKGDLSSESTVSRIRTEHFPLTLESARPSHTSQYLCASRGLVYETQYFGPGTRLLVL.